The rows below give T cell receptor beta chains drawn from one sample of a study of cytomegalovirus exposure and HLA in healthy donors. Data came from immunoSEQ multiplex PCR; TCRdb stores just in-frame clones and leaves some out. Among 150,000 to 200,000 clones listed, 80% to 85% were seen once. Sequencing was performed on PBMCs. Receptors were obtained from a man aged 50 or older in good health and CMV-seropositive. Each CDR3 is given with its conserved first and last residue. The order of the fields is clone size, J gene, V gene, D gene, CDR3 DNA, CDR3 protein. D genes are given only for firm matches. The listing skips clone size in some rows; elsewhere it reads once, few, many or a size class.

size: NA; J: TRBJ2-5; V: TRBV29-1; D: TRBD2; DNA: TGCAGCGTGGAACCACGGACTAGCGGGAGGTGGGAGACCCAGTACTTC; CDR3: CSVEPRTSGRWETQYF
size: NA; J: TRBJ1-1; V: TRBV7-9; D: NA; DNA: TGTGCCAGCAGCCTCTCAGGGCTGGGAGCGGGGAACACTGAAGCTTTCTTT; CDR3: CASSLSGLGAGNTEAFF
size: NA; J: TRBJ1-1; V: TRBV28; D: NA; DNA: TGTGCCAGCAGCTACTCGAGGGGGAGGAACACTGAAGCTTTCTTT; CDR3: CASSYSRGRNTEAFF
size: NA; J: TRBJ1-1; V: TRBV5-4; D: NA; DNA: TGTGCCAGCAGCTTGGGGCTGGGGCCCAAGCCCACTGAAGCTTTCTTT; CDR3: CASSLGLGPKPTEAFF
size: NA; J: TRBJ2-1; V: TRBV28; D: TRBD2; DNA: TGTGCCAGCAGTCCGCGACTAGCGGGGGTAACCAGGGACAATGAGCAGTTCTTC; CDR3: CASSPRLAGVTRDNEQFF
size: few; J: TRBJ1-1; V: TRBV30; D: NA; DNA: TGTGCCTTGAGCCCCGACAGGATAAACACTGAAGCTTTCTTT; CDR3: CALSPDRINTEAFF
size: NA; J: TRBJ2-1; V: TRBV6-4; D: TRBD2; DNA: TGTGCCAGCAGCCCCGGGGGGGCCAGATACAATGAGCAGTTCTTC; CDR3: CASSPGGARYNEQFF
size: once; J: TRBJ2-7; V: TRBV5-8; D: TRBD1; DNA: TGTGCCAGCAGCTTGTTAGGGGGCTACTTGGAGCAGTACTTC; CDR3: CASSLLGGYLEQYF
size: NA; J: TRBJ1-3; V: TRBV5-4; D: TRBD1; DNA: TGTGCCAGCAGCTTGGGGCAGGGGGCTAAACGAAACACCATATATTTT; CDR3: CASSLGQGAKRNTIYF
size: once; J: TRBJ1-3; V: TRBV7-9; D: TRBD1; DNA: TGTGCCAGCAGCCCGGGACAGCCCTCTGGAAACACCATATATTTT; CDR3: CASSPGQPSGNTIYF
size: NA; J: TRBJ1-5; V: TRBV29-1; D: NA; DNA: TGCAGCGCGAGGACAGATAGCAATCAGCCCCAGCATTTT; CDR3: CSARTDSNQPQHF
size: NA; J: TRBJ1-1; V: TRBV2; D: TRBD1; DNA: TGTGCCAGCAGTGACAGGGGGTCGAGCACTGAAGCTTTCTTT; CDR3: CASSDRGSSTEAFF
size: NA; J: TRBJ2-7; V: TRBV28; D: TRBD2; DNA: TGTGCCAGCAGTTTCATCATTGGGTCGCTCGGGACTAGCGTTTACGAGCAGTACTTC; CDR3: CASSFIIGSLGTSVYEQYF
size: NA; J: TRBJ1-2; V: TRBV7-9; D: NA; DNA: TGTGCCAGCAGCTCACAGGACAGAAACTATGGCTACACCTTC; CDR3: CASSSQDRNYGYTF
size: NA; J: TRBJ2-1; V: TRBV5-1; D: NA; DNA: TGCGCCAGCAGCCGCAACCTCCGACAGAGCTCCTACAATGAGCAGTTCTTC; CDR3: CASSRNLRQSSYNEQFF
size: few; J: TRBJ1-1; V: TRBV5-4; D: NA; DNA: TGTGCCAGCAGCTTGGTCGGGATGAACACTGAAGCTTTCTTT; CDR3: CASSLVGMNTEAFF
size: NA; J: TRBJ2-7; V: TRBV13; D: TRBD2; DNA: TGTGCCAGCAGCTTATCGGCGCGGGAGAGCTCCTACGAGCAGTACTTC; CDR3: CASSLSARESSYEQYF
size: once; J: TRBJ1-6; V: TRBV5-1; D: NA; DNA: TGCGCCAGCAGCTTGGGACCGGTCGGGTCACCCCTCCACTTT; CDR3: CASSLGPVGSPLHF
size: few; J: TRBJ2-7; V: TRBV27; D: NA; DNA: TGTGCCAGCAGGCCCCCCGGGCCCACAGGGAAACTCTCCTACGAGCAGTACTTC; CDR3: CASRPPGPTGKLSYEQYF
size: NA; J: TRBJ2-7; V: TRBV10-3; D: TRBD2; DNA: TGTGCCATCAGTGAGTCAGCGGGGGCTTTCGACGAGCAGTACTTC; CDR3: CAISESAGAFDEQYF
size: once; J: TRBJ2-2; V: TRBV28; D: NA; DNA: TGTGCCAGCAGTCCCAACTCCGGGGAGCTGTTTTTT; CDR3: CASSPNSGELFF
size: NA; J: TRBJ2-5; V: TRBV2; D: NA; DNA: TGTGCCAGCAGTGTCACGGGAGAGACCCAGTACTTC; CDR3: CASSVTGETQYF
size: few; J: TRBJ2-1; V: TRBV25-1; D: NA; DNA: TGTGCCAGCAGTCAAGACGGGGGCTCCTACAATGAGCAGTTCTTC; CDR3: CASSQDGGSYNEQFF
size: once; J: TRBJ1-1; V: TRBV28; D: NA; DNA: TGTGCCAGCAGTTTTTCAGGGGCGCCTGAAGCTTTCTTT; CDR3: CASSFSGAPEAFF
size: NA; J: TRBJ2-2; V: TRBV7-9; D: NA; DNA: TGTGCCAGTAGGAGACAGCTGAACACCGGGGAGCTGTTTTTT; CDR3: CASRRQLNTGELFF
size: few; J: TRBJ2-5; V: TRBV28; D: TRBD1; DNA: TGTGCCAGCAGATCCGGGACAGGGGGCGGCCAAGAGACCCAGTACTTC; CDR3: CASRSGTGGGQETQYF
size: NA; J: TRBJ2-6; V: TRBV9; D: NA; DNA: TGTGCCAGCAGCGAGGAGGGGGGGCCCTCTGGGGCCAACGTCCTGACTTTC; CDR3: CASSEEGGPSGANVLTF
size: NA; J: TRBJ2-7; V: TRBV20-1; D: NA; DNA: TGCAGTGCTAGCTCCGGGAGCGAGCAGTACTTC; CDR3: CSASSGSEQYF
size: NA; J: TRBJ2-7; V: TRBV27; D: NA; DNA: TGTGCCAGCAGTTTATACAGGGGGGGGTACGAGCAGTACTTC; CDR3: CASSLYRGGYEQYF
size: NA; J: TRBJ2-2; V: TRBV28; D: TRBD1; DNA: TGTGCCAGCAGTGTCCTGGGGACAGGGGACGCCGGGGAGCTGTTTTTT; CDR3: CASSVLGTGDAGELFF
size: NA; J: TRBJ2-7; V: TRBV6-6; D: NA; DNA: TGTGCCAGCCGCGGCGCCTACGAGCAGTACTTC; CDR3: CASRGAYEQYF
size: NA; J: TRBJ2-7; V: TRBV30; D: NA; DNA: TGTGCCTGGACCCGGGCCGGGGACAAGCCCTACGAGCAGTACTTC; CDR3: CAWTRAGDKPYEQYF
size: NA; J: TRBJ2-7; V: TRBV7-9; D: TRBD1; DNA: TGTGCCAGCAGCCAGGACAGGTACGAGCAGTACTTC; CDR3: CASSQDRYEQYF
size: NA; J: TRBJ2-1; V: TRBV7-9; D: TRBD2; DNA: TGTGCCAGCAGCCGCGGGGGGGGAGGGGAGGATGAGCAGTTCTTC; CDR3: CASSRGGGGEDEQFF
size: NA; J: TRBJ1-2; V: TRBV5-1; D: TRBD1; DNA: TGCGCCAGCAGCTCACGACAGGGGGAATTAGGCGGCTACACCTTC; CDR3: CASSSRQGELGGYTF
size: NA; J: TRBJ1-6; V: TRBV27; D: TRBD1; DNA: TGTGCCAGCAGTCGAACAGGGGATTCACCCCTCCACTTT; CDR3: CASSRTGDSPLHF
size: few; J: TRBJ2-1; V: TRBV5-5; D: TRBD2; DNA: TGTGCCAGCAGCTTAGCGGGGGGGCTCTACAATGAGCAGTTCTTC; CDR3: CASSLAGGLYNEQFF
size: NA; J: TRBJ2-2; V: TRBV5-4; D: NA; DNA: TGTGCCAGCAACCTCGGACAGAACACCGGGGAGCTGTTTTTT; CDR3: CASNLGQNTGELFF
size: NA; J: TRBJ1-1; V: TRBV11-2; D: TRBD1; DNA: TGTGCCAGCAGCTTAGATCAGGGGGCCGTCACTGAAGCTTTCTTT; CDR3: CASSLDQGAVTEAFF
size: once; J: TRBJ2-5; V: TRBV30; D: NA; DNA: TGTGCCTGGAAAGGGTCGACTAACCAGTACTTC; CDR3: CAWKGSTNQYF
size: NA; J: TRBJ2-5; V: TRBV7-7; D: TRBD1; DNA: TGTGCCAGCAGCTTACAACAGGGGGCTGGAGAGACCCAGTACTTC; CDR3: CASSLQQGAGETQYF
size: NA; J: TRBJ2-2; V: TRBV7-6; D: NA; DNA: TGTGCCAGCAGCTTAGGATGGGGCGGCACCGGGGAGCTGTTTTTT; CDR3: CASSLGWGGTGELFF
size: once; J: TRBJ2-1; V: TRBV10-3; D: NA; DNA: TGTGCCATCTCGCGACCAGAACACCCCCGGGACATGAATGAGCAGTTCTTC; CDR3: CAISRPEHPRDMNEQFF
size: NA; J: TRBJ2-7; V: TRBV28; D: TRBD1; DNA: TGTGCCAGCAGCCCACCTCAGGGGGCGGAGGCCTACGAGTGGCAGTACTTC; CDR3: CASSPPQGAEAYEWQYF
size: NA; J: TRBJ2-3; V: TRBV10-1; D: TRBD2; DNA: TGCGCCAGCATCGGACTAGCGGGAGGTATGTTAGGGAGATCTAGATCCCCGGCCAGAGATACGCAGTATTTT; CDR3: CASIGLAGGMLGRSRSPARDTQYF
size: NA; J: TRBJ1-5; V: TRBV5-6; D: NA; DNA: TGTGCCAGCAGCCTAGAAAATAGCAATCAGCCCCAGCATTTT; CDR3: CASSLENSNQPQHF
size: NA; J: TRBJ2-3; V: TRBV4-1; D: TRBD2; DNA: TGCGCCAGCAGCCTCGGACTAGCGGGAGGCACAGATACGCAGTATTTT; CDR3: CASSLGLAGGTDTQYF
size: NA; J: TRBJ2-2; V: TRBV7-2; D: TRBD1; DNA: TGTGCCAGCAGCACAGACAGGGCCCTTTCCAGGGGGGAGCTGTTTTTT; CDR3: CASSTDRALSRGELFF
size: few; J: TRBJ1-1; V: TRBV7-9; D: TRBD1; DNA: TGTGCCAGCAGCTTAGGAGACAGGGGGCGAGGGACTGAAGCTTTCTTT; CDR3: CASSLGDRGRGTEAFF
size: NA; J: TRBJ2-7; V: TRBV4-3; D: TRBD1; DNA: TGCGCCAGCAGCCCCACAGGGGGTCACGAGCAGTACTTC; CDR3: CASSPTGGHEQYF
size: NA; J: TRBJ2-1; V: TRBV9; D: TRBD2; DNA: TGTGCCAGCAGCGCAAGCGGGAGCTCCTACAATGAGCAGTTCTTC; CDR3: CASSASGSSYNEQFF
size: NA; J: TRBJ2-4; V: TRBV19; D: NA; DNA: TGTGCCAGTAGTGAACTGGTTGCAGCCAAAAACATTCAGTACTTC; CDR3: CASSELVAAKNIQYF
size: NA; J: TRBJ2-2; V: TRBV6-5; D: TRBD2; DNA: TGTGCCAGCAGGGGACTAGCGGGGACCGGGGAGCTGTTTTTT; CDR3: CASRGLAGTGELFF
size: NA; J: TRBJ2-2; V: TRBV19; D: NA; DNA: TGTGCCAGTAGTCCGGCGGCGAACACCGGGGAGCTGTTTTTT; CDR3: CASSPAANTGELFF
size: NA; J: TRBJ2-2; V: TRBV29-1; D: TRBD2; DNA: TGCAGCGTTGGGGGGGGGACGAACACCGGGGAGCTGTTTTTT; CDR3: CSVGGGTNTGELFF
size: NA; J: TRBJ2-5; V: TRBV27; D: TRBD2; DNA: TGTGCCAGCAGTAAAAACCCCTTCAACGGGAGGTTTCAAGAGACCCAGTACTTC; CDR3: CASSKNPFNGRFQETQYF